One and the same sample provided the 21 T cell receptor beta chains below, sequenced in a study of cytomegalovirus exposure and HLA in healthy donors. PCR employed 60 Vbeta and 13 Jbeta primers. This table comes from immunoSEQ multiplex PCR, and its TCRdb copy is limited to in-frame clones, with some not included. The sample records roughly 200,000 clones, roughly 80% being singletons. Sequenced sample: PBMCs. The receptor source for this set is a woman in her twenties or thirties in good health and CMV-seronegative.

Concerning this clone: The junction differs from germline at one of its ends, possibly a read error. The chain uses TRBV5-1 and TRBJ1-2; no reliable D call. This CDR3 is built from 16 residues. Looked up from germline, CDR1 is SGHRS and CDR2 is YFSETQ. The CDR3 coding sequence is TGCGCCAGCAGCTTGGCCATGAAATCTCGGAACTATGGCTACCCCTTC. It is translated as CASSLAMKSRNYGYPF.

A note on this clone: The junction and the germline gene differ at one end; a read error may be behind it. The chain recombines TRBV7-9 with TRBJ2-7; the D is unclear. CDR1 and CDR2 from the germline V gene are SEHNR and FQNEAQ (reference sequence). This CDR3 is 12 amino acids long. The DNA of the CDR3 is TGTTCCAGCAGCTTCAGGTTTTACGAGCAGTACTTC. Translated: CSSSFRFYEQYF.

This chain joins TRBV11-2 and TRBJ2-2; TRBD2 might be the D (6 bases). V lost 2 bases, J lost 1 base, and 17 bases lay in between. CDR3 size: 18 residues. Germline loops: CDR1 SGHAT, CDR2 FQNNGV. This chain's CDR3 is CASSLRFSRERNTGELFF. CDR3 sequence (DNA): TGTGCCAGCAGCTTAAGGTTCTCGCGGGAACGGAACACCGGGGAGCTGTTTTTT.

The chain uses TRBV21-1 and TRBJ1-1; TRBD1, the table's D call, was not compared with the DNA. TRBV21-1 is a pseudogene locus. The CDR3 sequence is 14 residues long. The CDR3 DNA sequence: TGTGCCAGCAGCAAAGCGTGGGCTGACCATGAAGCTTTCTTT. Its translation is CASSKAWADHEAFF.

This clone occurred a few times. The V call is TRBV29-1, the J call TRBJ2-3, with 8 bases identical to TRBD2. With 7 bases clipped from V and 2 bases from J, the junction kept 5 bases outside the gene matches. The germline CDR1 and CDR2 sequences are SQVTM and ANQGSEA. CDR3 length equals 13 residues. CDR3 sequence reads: CSGGLGNTDTQYF. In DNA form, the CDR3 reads TGCAGCGGGGGACTAGGCAACACAGATACGCAGTATTTT.

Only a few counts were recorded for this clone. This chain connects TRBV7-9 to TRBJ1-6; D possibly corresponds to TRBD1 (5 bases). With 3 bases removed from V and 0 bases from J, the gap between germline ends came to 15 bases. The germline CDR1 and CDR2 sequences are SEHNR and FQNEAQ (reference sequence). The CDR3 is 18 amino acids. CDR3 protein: CASSFPPRGSSYNSPLHF. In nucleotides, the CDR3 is TGTGCCAGCAGCTTTCCCCCCCGGGGGAGCTCCTATAATTCACCCCTCCACTTT.

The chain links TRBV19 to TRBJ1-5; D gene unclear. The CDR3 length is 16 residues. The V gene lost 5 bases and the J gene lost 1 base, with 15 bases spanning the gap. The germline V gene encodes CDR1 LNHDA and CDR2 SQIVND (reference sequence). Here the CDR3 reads CASSLPRGESNQPQHF. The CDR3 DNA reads TGTGCCAGTAGTCTCCCCCGGGGAGAGAGCAATCAGCCCCAGCATTTT.

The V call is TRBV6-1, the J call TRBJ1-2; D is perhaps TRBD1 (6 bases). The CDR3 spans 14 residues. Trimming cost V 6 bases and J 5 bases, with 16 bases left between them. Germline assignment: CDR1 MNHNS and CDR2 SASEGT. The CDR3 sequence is CASSEPTGIYGYTF. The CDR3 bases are TGTGCCAGCAGCGAACCCACAGGGATATATGGCTACACCTTC.

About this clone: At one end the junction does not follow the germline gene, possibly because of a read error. CDR3: CSSSLPGQAGKKLFF. DNA for the CDR3: TGTTCCAGCAGCCTCCCGGGACAGGCTGGAAAAAAACTGTTTTTT. V gene TRBV7-9 combines with J gene TRBJ1-4, with 8 nucleotides matching TRBD1. Germline V gene lookup returns CDR1 SEHNR and CDR2 FQNEAQ (reference sequence). This CDR3 contains 15 residues.

The DNA for the CDR3 is TGTGCCAGCAGCTTCGCTGCAAGCTCTAATGAAAAACTGTTTTTT. This translates into CASSFAASSNEKLFF. The chain joins TRBV5-6 to TRBJ1-4, with D unresolved. Between the trimmed V and J ends, which lost 2 bases and 3 bases, there was a span of 11 bases. The CDR3 consists of 15 residues. CDR1 is SGHDT and CDR2 is YYEEEE in the germline V gene.

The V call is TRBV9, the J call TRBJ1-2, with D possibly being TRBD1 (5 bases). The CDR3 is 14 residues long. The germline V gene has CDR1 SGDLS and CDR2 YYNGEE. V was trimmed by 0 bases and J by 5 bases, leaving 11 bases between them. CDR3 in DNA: TGTGCCAGCAGCGTAGATAGCAGGGCTTATGGCTACACCTTC. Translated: CASSVDSRAYGYTF.

CDR3 in amino acids: CASSLASNTYNEQFF. The CDR3 DNA sequence: TGTGCCAGCAGCTTAGCCTCCAATACTTACAATGAGCAGTTCTTC. The rearrangement uses TRBV7-3 and TRBJ2-1; D is ambiguous. There are 15 residues in the CDR3. In germline, CDR1 is SGHTA, CDR2 FQGTGA. Trimming pared 2 bases from V and 4 bases from J, leaving 12 bases between.

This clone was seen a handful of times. CDR3 nucleotides: TGTGCCAGCAGCTCCTCAGGGGGCGCGACGCTCGAGCAGTACTTC. Translation gives CASSSSGGATLEQYF. The chain uses TRBV11-2 and TRBJ2-7; 8 bases match TRBD1. Germline loops: CDR1 SGHAT, CDR2 FQNNGV. There are 15 residues in the CDR3. V shed 4 bases and J 6 bases; nucleotides not matched to a gene: 11.

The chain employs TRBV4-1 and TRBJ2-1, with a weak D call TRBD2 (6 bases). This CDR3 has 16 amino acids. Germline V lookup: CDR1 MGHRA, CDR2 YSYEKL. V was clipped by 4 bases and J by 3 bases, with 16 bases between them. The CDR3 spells CASSLLRRGNYNEQFF. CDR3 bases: TGCGCCAGCAGCCTCCTCCGGAGGGGTAACTACAATGAGCAGTTCTTC.

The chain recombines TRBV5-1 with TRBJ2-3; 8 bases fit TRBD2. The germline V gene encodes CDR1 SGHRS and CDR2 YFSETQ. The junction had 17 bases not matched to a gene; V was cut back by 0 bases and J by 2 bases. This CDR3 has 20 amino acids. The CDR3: CASSLAVAGNAQEYTDTQYF. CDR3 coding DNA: TGCGCCAGCAGCTTGGCTGTAGCGGGAAACGCCCAAGAATACACAGATACGCAGTATTTT.

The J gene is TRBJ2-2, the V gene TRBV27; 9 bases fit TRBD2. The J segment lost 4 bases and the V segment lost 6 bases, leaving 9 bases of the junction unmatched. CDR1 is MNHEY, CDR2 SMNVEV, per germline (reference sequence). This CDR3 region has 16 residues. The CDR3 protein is CASSPVLAGVTGELFF. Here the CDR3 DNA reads TGTGCCAGCAGCCCCGTGTTAGCGGGGGTCACCGGGGAGCTGTTTTTT.

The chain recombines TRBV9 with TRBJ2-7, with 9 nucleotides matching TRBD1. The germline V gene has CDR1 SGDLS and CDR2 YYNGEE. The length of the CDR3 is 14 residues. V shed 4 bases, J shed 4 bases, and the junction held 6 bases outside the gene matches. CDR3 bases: TGTGCCAGCAGCCCAGCGGGACAGGGTTACGAGCAGTACTTC. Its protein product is CASSPAGQGYEQYF.

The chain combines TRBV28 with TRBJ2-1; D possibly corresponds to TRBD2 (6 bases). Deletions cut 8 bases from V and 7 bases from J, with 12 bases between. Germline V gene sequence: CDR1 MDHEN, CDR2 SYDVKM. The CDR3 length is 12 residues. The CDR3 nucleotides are TGTGCCAGCGATGGGGGAGGAAATGAGCAGTTCTTC. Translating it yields CASDGGGNEQFF.

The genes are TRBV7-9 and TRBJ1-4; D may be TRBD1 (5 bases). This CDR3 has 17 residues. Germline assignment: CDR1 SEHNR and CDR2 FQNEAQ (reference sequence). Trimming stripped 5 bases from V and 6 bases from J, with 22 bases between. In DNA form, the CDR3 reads TGTGCCAGCAGCCAAAAACAGGAAAAATCAGGCGATGAAAAACTGTTTTTT. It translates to CASSQKQEKSGDEKLFF.

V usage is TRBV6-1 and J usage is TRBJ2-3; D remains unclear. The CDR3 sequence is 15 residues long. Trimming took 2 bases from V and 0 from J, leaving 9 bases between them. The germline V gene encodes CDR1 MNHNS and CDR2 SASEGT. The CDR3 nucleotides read TGTGCCAGCAGTGAATTAATGGGCAGCACAGATACGCAGTATTTT. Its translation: CASSELMGSTDTQYF.

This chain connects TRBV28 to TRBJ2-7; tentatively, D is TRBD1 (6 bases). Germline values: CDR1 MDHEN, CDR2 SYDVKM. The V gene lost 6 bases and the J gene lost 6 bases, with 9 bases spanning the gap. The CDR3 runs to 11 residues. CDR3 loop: CASRLGGEQYF. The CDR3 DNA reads TGTGCCAGCAGGCTAGGGGGCGAGCAGTACTTC.